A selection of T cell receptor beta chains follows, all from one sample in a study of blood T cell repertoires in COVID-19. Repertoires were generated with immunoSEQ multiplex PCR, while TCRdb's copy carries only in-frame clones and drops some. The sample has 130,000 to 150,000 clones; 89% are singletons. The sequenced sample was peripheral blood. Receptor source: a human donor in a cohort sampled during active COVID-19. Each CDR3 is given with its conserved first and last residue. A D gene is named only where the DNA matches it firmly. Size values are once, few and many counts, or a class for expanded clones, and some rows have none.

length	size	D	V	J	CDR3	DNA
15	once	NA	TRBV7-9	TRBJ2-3	CASSLASSATDTQYF	TGTGCCAGCAGCTTAGCGTCCAGTGCCACAGATACGCAGTATTTT
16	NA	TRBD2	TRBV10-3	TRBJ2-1	CAIKGLAGGPYNEQFF	TGTGCCATCAAAGGGCTAGCGGGGGGGCCCTACAATGAGCAGTTCTTC
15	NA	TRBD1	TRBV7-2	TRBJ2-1	CASSRRTGRYNEQFF	TGTGCCAGCAGTAGAAGGACAGGGCGGTACAATGAGCAGTTCTTC
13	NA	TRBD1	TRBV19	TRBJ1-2	CASGQGMGYGYTF	TGTGCCAGTGGACAGGGGATGGGGTATGGCTACACCTTC
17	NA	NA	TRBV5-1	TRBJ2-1	CASSSGFAVDSYNEQFF	TGCGCCAGCAGCTCGGGATTCGCGGTTGACTCCTACAATGAGCAGTTCTTC
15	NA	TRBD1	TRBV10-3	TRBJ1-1	CAISEGTGSDTEAFF	TGTGCCATCAGTGAGGGGACAGGGTCGGACACTGAAGCTTTCTTT
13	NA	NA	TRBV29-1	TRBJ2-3	CSVTGRLIWTQYF	TGCAGCGTTACAGGGCGGCTGATATGGACGCAGTATTTT
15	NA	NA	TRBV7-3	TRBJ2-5	CASSLTSSVQETQYF	TGTGCCAGCAGCTTAACCTCTAGCGTCCAAGAGACCCAGTACTTC
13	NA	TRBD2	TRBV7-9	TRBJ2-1	CASSLRLADEQFF	TGTGCCAGCAGCTTACGACTAGCCGATGAGCAGTTCTTC
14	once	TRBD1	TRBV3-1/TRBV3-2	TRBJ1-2	CASSQRGQGGGYTF	TGTGCCAGCAGCCAACGGGGACAGGGTGGAGGCTACACCTTC
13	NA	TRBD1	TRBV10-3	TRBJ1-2	CAISPGTGYGYTF	TGTGCCATCAGCCCCGGGACAGGCTATGGCTACACCTTC
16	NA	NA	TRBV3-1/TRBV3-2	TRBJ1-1	CASSIHPRGKNTEAFF	TGTGCCAGCAGCATACACCCAAGGGGGAAAAACACTGAAGCTTTCTTT
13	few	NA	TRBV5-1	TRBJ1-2	CASSLGQSYGYTF	TGCGCCAGCAGCTTGGGACAGTCCTATGGCTACACCTTC
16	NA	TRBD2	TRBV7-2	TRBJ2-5	CASSLSSGTSIETQYF	TGTGCCAGCAGCTTATCCTCAGGGACTAGTATTGAGACCCAGTACTTC
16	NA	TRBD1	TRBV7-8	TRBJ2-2	CASSLVVDRGPGELFF	TGTGCCAGCAGCTTAGTCGTCGACAGGGGACCCGGGGAGCTGTTTTTT
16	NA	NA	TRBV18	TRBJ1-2	CASSPGLSGMGYGYTF	TGTGCCAGCTCACCAGGGCTGTCAGGCATGGGCTATGGCTACACCTTC
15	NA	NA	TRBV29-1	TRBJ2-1	CSVVSRDRFRSEQFF	TGCAGCGTTGTCTCTCGAGACAGGTTCAGATCGGAGCAGTTCTTC
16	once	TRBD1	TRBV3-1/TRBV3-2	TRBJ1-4	CASSQRPGQGVEKLFF	TGTGCCAGCAGCCAACGACCGGGACAGGGAGTTGAAAAACTGTTTTTT
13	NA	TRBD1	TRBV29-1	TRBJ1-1	CSVFRGIDTEAFF	TGCAGCGTTTTCAGGGGGATCGACACTGAAGCTTTCTTT
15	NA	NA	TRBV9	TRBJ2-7	CASSVAGQGTYEQYF	TGTGCCAGCAGCGTAGCAGGTCAGGGGACCTACGAGCAGTACTTC
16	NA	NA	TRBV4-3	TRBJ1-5	CASSQDLVRGNQPQHF	TGCGCCAGCAGCCAAGACCTTGTCCGCGGCAATCAGCCCCAGCATTTT
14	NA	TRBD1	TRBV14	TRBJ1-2	CASSQNYDREGYTF	TGTGCCAGCAGCCAAAATTATGACAGGGAAGGCTACACCTTC
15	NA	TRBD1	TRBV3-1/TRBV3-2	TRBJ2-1	CASSPGQGGANEQFF	TGTGCCAGCAGCCCGGGACAGGGGGGGGCGAATGAGCAGTTCTTC
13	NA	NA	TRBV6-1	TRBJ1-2	CASSELGRGGYTF	TGTGCCAGCAGTGAACTAGGAAGAGGGGGCTACACCTTC
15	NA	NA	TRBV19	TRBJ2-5	CASSIGGQLKETQYF	TGTGCCAGTAGTATAGGGGGACAACTAAAAGAGACCCAGTACTTC
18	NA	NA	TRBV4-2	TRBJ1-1	CASSLTSGDIPPNTEAFF	TGTGCCAGCAGCCTAACCAGTGGGGACATTCCTCCGAACACTGAAGCTTTCTTT
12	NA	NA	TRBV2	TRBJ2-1	CASSSTGTEQFF	TGTGCCAGCAGTTCTACCGGGACAGAGCAGTTCTTC
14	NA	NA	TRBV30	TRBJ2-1	CAWSRGGQYNEQFF	TGTGCCTGGAGCAGAGGAGGGCAGTACAATGAGCAGTTCTTC
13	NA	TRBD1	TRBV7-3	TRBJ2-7	CASSLGTGYEQYF	TGTGCCAGCAGCCTAGGGACAGGCTACGAGCAGTACTTC
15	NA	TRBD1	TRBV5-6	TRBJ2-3	CASSPGTVSTDTQYF	TGTGCCAGCAGCCCAGGGACAGTTAGCACAGATACGCAGTATTTT
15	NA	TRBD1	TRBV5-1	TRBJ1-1	CASSLTQGGNTEAFF	TGCGCCAGCAGCTTGACACAGGGGGGGAACACTGAAGCTTTCTTT
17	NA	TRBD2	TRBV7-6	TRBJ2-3	CASSRSGGGGGSDTQYF	TGTGCCAGCAGCAGATCGGGCGGCGGGGGGGGTTCAGATACGCAGTATTTT
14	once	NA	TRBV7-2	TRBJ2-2	CASSFTINTGELFF	TGTGCCAGCAGCTTTACTATTAACACCGGGGAGCTGTTTTTT
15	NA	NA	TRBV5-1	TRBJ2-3	CASRSRTASTDTQYF	TGCGCCAGCAGGTCCCGTACTGCTAGCACAGATACGCAGTATTTT
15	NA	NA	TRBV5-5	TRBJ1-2	CASSLDPGRNYGYTF	TGTGCCAGCAGCTTGGACCCAGGGCGAAACTATGGCTACACCTTC
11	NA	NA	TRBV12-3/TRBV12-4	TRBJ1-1	CASSLSSEAFF	TGTGCCAGCAGTTTATCGAGCGAAGCTTTCTTT
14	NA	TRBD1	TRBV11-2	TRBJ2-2	CASSSYRGSGELFF	TGTGCCAGCAGCTCGTACAGGGGGTCCGGGGAGCTGTTTTTT
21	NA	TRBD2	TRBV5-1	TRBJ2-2	CATLRGGVSRRGGAGTGELFF	TGCGCCACCCTACGCGGGGGCGTTTCGCGTCGCGGGGGGGCCGGCACCGGGGAGCTGTTTTTT
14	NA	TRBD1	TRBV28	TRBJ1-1	CASSWTGLNTEAFF	TGTGCCAGCAGTTGGACAGGGCTGAACACTGAAGCTTTCTTT
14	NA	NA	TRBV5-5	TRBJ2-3	CASSSTTSTDTQYF	TGTGCCAGCAGCTCGACAACTAGCACAGATACGCAGTATTTT
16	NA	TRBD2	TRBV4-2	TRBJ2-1	CASSQEGAGVYNEQFF	TGTGCCAGCAGCCAAGAAGGAGCGGGGGTCTACAATGAGCAGTTCTTC
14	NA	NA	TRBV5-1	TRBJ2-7	CASSLGQGFYEQYF	TGCGCCAGCAGCTTGGGTCAGGGGTTCTACGAGCAGTACTTC
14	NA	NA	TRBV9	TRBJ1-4	CASSVGQGREKLFF	TGTGCCAGCAGCGTAGGGCAGGGTCGGGAAAAACTGTTTTTT
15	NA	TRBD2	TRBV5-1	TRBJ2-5	CASSLGRGNQETQYF	TGCGCCAGCAGCTTGGGGCGGGGGAATCAAGAGACCCAGTACTTC
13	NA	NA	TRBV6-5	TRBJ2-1	CASTSAAVPEQFF	TGTGCCAGCACAAGTGCCGCAGTTCCTGAGCAGTTCTTC
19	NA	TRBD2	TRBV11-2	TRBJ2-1	CASTPGLAVGFSSYNEQFF	TGTGCCAGCACCCCCGGACTAGCGGTAGGCTTCAGCTCCTACAATGAGCAGTTCTTC